This paragraph covers one T cell receptor (beta chain) sequence. What it recognizes is unknown. TCRdb redid the calling of the multiplex PCR reads with MiXCR, one entry per CDR3 protein. The data contain 180,000 or so distinct CDR3 sequences, approximately 30% of them singletons. The germline gives CDR1 ENHRY, CDR2 SYGVKD. The CDR3 runs 16 residues. J was trimmed by 4 bases and V by 2 bases; bases with no gene match: 8. This record comes from a study of breast tumors, draining lymph nodes, adjacent tissues. Points from the study as a whole: Luminal-like breast cancer showed significantly greater tumor-nontumor repertoire similarity than basal-like breast cancer did. Tumor TCR diversity was below lymph nodes but above nontumor tissue.

The lymph nodes were axillary draining lymph nodes from breast cancer patients. This sequence was found in a female donor with breast cancer. Some clones in this sample may be carry-over from other donors' samples. The specimen was axillary lymph node tissue. The chain uses TRBV10-3 and TRBJ1-5; 7 nucleotides line up with TRBD1. The CDR3 sequence is CAISETTGTVNQPQHF. CDR3 coding DNA: TGTGCCATCAGTGAGACTACCGGGACAGTTAATCAGCCCCAGCATTTT.